One and the same sample provided the 24 T cell receptor beta chains below, sequenced in a study of T cell repertoires in cytomegalovirus infection (dated by TCRdb to the late 2010s). The instrument given in TCRdb is Illumina HiSeq 1500. The public sequencing data were trimmed at Q25 with fastp and processed into clonotypes with MiXCR by TCRdb, which kept only in-frame beta chains. Every distinct CDR3 protein forms one entry, paired with its most common genes and DNA. The sample profile shows around 740,000 distinct CDR3 sequences; roughly 36% of them were found once. The ten largest clonotypes hold around 3% of the sample. Source material: PBMCs. Receptors were obtained from a human donor in good health (CMV status not recorded). Some clones in this sample may be carry-over from other donors' samples.

This clonotype was observed a handful of times. This chain links TRBV27 with TRBJ1-5; possible D gene TRBD1, 5 bases. Germline V lookup: CDR1 MNHEY, CDR2 SMNVEV (reference sequence). Trimming removed 9 bases at V and 9 bases at J, with 15 bases between. There are 12 residues in the CDR3. DNA of the CDR3: TGTGCCAGTAGTCAGGGTTTAGGGCCCCAGCATTTT. This gives the protein CASSQGLGPQHF.

This clonotype was seen a few times. The V call is TRBV11-3, the J call TRBJ2-3; D is undetermined. CDR3 size: 13 residues. V was clipped by 5 bases and J by 4 bases, with 10 bases between them. From germline, CDR1 is SGHNT and CDR2 YENEEA. CDR3 region: CASSNDGADTQYF. CDR3 sequence (DNA): TGTGCCAGCAGCAATGACGGAGCAGATACGCAGTATTTT.

This clonotype was observed a handful of times. The junction does not match germline at one end; this may be a read error. The CDR3 reads CASSQDSGGGVNTEAFF. CDR3 coding DNA: TGTGCCAGCAGCCAAGATTCCGGGGGTGGCGTGAACACTGAAGCTTTCTTT. J is TRBJ1-1 and V is TRBV4-1; D may be TRBD1 (5 bases). In germline, CDR1 is MGHRA, CDR2 YSYEKL. This CDR3 region has 17 residues.

The CDR3 reads CASSLDRGLSTEAFF. The CDR3 DNA is TGTGCCAGCAGCTTGGACAGGGGGCTTAGTACTGAAGCTTTCTTT. The genes are TRBV5-6 and TRBJ1-1; 9 bases agree with TRBD1. V shed 0 bases and J 5 bases; nucleotides not matched to a gene: 5. The CDR3 runs 15 residues. Per the germline V gene, CDR1 is SGHDT and CDR2 is YYEEEE.

The chain employs TRBV5-1 and TRBJ1-1; 10 positions match TRBD1. The CDR3 has 14 residues. The germline gives CDR1 SGHRS, CDR2 YFSETQ. J gave up 6 bases and V 0 bases, and 2 bases lay outside the gene matches. The CDR3 DNA follows: TGCGCCAGCAGCTTGGATGGACAGGGGGCTGAAGCTTTCTTT. It encodes CASSLDGQGAEAFF.

The CDR3 sequence is CASSGGQITDTQYF. The CDR3 DNA reads as TGTGCCAGCAGCGGAGGGCAGATAACAGATACGCAGTATTTT. The rearrangement links TRBV5-6 to TRBJ2-3; D may be TRBD2 (6 bases). The germline V gene has CDR1 SGHDT and CDR2 YYEEEE. The CDR3 runs 14 residues. Trimming took 4 bases from V and 3 from J, leaving 12 bases between them.

To note about this clonotype: A much larger clone is a single base away; this may be a read error. This chain links TRBV12-3 or TRBV12-4 with TRBJ2-2; TRBD1 matches at 8 bases. This CDR3 contains 14 residues. The CDR3: CSSSDRGSAGELFF. In DNA form, the CDR3 reads TGTTCCAGCAGCGACAGGGGATCAGCGGGGGAGCTGTTTTTT.

In this sample, this clonotype turned up a few times. The chain has TRBV28 and TRBJ1-1, with D uncertain. V gave up 5 bases and J gave up 2 bases, with 12 bases separating them. Germline V CDR1 and CDR2: MDHEN, SYDVKM. This CDR3 has 14 residues. The CDR3 DNA follows: TGTGCCAGCAGTATCCTACACAGAAACACTGAAGCTTTCTTT. Translating it yields CASSILHRNTEAFF.

The chain is built from TRBV6-1 and TRBJ2-2; 8 nucleotides agree with TRBD2. V shed 3 bases, J shed 4 bases, and the junction held 10 bases outside the gene matches. The CDR3 extends over 17 amino acids. Looked up from germline, CDR1 is MNHNS and CDR2 is SASEGT. Written as DNA, the CDR3 is TGTGCCAGCAGTGAGGAGTGGGCTAGCGGGCGCACCGGGGAGCTGTTTTTT. Protein: CASSEEWASGRTGELFF.

Only a few counts were recorded for this clonotype. The CDR3: CAISDVGQGANTIYF. As DNA, the CDR3 is TGTGCCATCAGTGACGTGGGACAGGGGGCGAACACCATATATTTT. The V and J genes are TRBV10-3 and TRBJ1-3, with 12 bases aligning to TRBD1. Germline V gene data show CDR1 as ENHRY and CDR2 as SYGVKD. The V and J ends lost 3 bases and 7 bases, in that order; junction bases with no gene match: 4. The CDR3 covers 15 residues.

The chain carries TRBV20-1 and TRBJ1-3; TRBD1 matches 7 bases. V shed 2 bases and J 4 bases; nucleotides not matched to a gene: 5. CDR3 size: 14 residues. CDR1 and CDR2 from the germline V gene are DFQATT and SNEGSKA (reference sequence). CDR3 in amino acids: CSARSRQGGNTIYF. In DNA, the CDR3 is TGCAGTGCTAGATCTAGACAGGGCGGAAACACCATATATTTT.

This clonotype was seen a handful of times. The gene calls are TRBV28 and TRBJ1-1, with D possibly matching TRBD1 (6 bases). Looked up from germline, CDR1 is MDHEN and CDR2 is SYDVKM. The CDR3 runs 14 residues. The V end lost 8 bases, the J end lost 2 bases, and 15 bases lay between the germline ends. The DNA of the CDR3 is TGTGCCAGCTCGACAGGTTTTCCTAACACTGAAGCTTTCTTT. It encodes CASSTGFPNTEAFF.

This chain uses TRBV12-3 or TRBV12-4 with TRBJ2-2; D unclear. The ends were cut back, 6 bases at V and 3 bases at J, with 8 bases in the middle. This CDR3 spans 13 amino acids. This chain's CDR3 is CASSRWDTGELFF. CDR3 DNA sequence: TGTGCCAGCAGCCGCTGGGACACCGGGGAGCTGTTTTTT.

This clonotype turned up a few times. This sequence joins TRBV19 and TRBJ2-1; 11 positions match TRBD2. Unmatched junction bases numbered 18, after V lost 5 bases and J lost 3 bases. From germline, CDR1 is LNHDA and CDR2 SQIVND (reference sequence). This CDR3 is 20 amino acids long. As DNA, the CDR3 is TGTGCCAGTAGTGTCGGGACTAGCGGCTTATCCCGTCCCTTCTACAATGAGCAGTTCTTC. As protein: CASSVGTSGLSRPFYNEQFF.

The CDR3 DNA sequence: TGTGCCAGCAGGGGACAGGACGGGAACACCGGGGAGCTGTTTTTT. It specifies CASRGQDGNTGELFF. The V call is TRBV5-6, the J call TRBJ2-2; 8 nucleotides align to TRBD1. The CDR3 is made up of 15 amino acids. Trimming at V came to 5 bases and at J to 1 base, leaving 4 bases not matched to a gene. Germline assignment: CDR1 SGHDT and CDR2 YYEEEE.

A remark on this clonotype: This may arise from a read error, as a much more abundant clone is one base away. The rearrangement uses TRBV7-8 and TRBJ1-6; TRBD1 matches at 10 bases. The germline V gene has CDR1 SGHVS and CDR2 FQNEAQ. Trimming removed 4 bases from V and 7 bases from J; junction bases left unmatched: 4. This CDR3 spans 15 amino acids. CDR3 residues: CASSWGDRGNSPLHF. The CDR3 coding sequence is TGTGCCAGCAGCTGGGGGGACAGGGGCAATTCACCCCTCCACTTT.

This rearrangement joins TRBV25-1 to TRBJ2-1, with D perhaps being TRBD1 or TRBD2 (5 bases each). The V and J ends lost 6 bases and 8 bases respectively, with 14 bases between them. The CDR3 is 13 amino acids. Germline V gives CDR1 MGHDK, CDR2 SYGVNS. The CDR3 nucleotides are TGTGCCAGCAGGGGACGGTCCCCCTATGAGCAGTTCTTC. Translation gives CASRGRSPYEQFF.

On this clonotype: The CDR3 ends on some other residue instead of the conserved phenylalanine or tryptophan, so this is likely a read error. The chain uses TRBV12-5 and TRBJ1-1; D unresolved. Germline CDR1 is LGHNT and CDR2 is FRNRAP. V was trimmed by 1 base and J by 5 bases, leaving 8 bases between them. The CDR3 runs to 13 residues. The CDR3 DNA reads TGTGCTAGTGGTTTGGGGGGAGGGACTGAAGCTTTCTTG. This translates into CASGLGGGTEAFL.

This clonotype was detected once. The chain joins TRBV6-5 to TRBJ1-2, with 7 nucleotides matching TRBD1. The CDR3 has 13 residues. The ends lost 5 bases at V and 10 bases at J; junction bases unmatched: 10. Germline V gene sequence: CDR1 MNHEY, CDR2 SVGAGI. The DNA for the CDR3 is TGTGCCAGCAGTACGGGACAGTTCGGTGTCTACACCTTC. Residues: CASSTGQFGVYTF.

This clonotype was observed at least ten times. The chain carries TRBV7-8 and TRBJ2-1; D is unresolved. Germline CDR1 reads SGHVS; CDR2 reads FQNEAQ. CDR3 length equals 16 residues. With 1 base removed from V and 8 bases from J, the gap between germline ends came to 18 bases. CDR3 coding DNA: TGTGCCAGCAGCTTAGGTGTGGCATTGATCATCGATGAGCAGTTCTTC. Translated: CASSLGVALIIDEQFF. The full variable domain, completed using reference TRBV7-8 and TRBJ2-1, is GAGVSQSPRYKVAKRGQDVALRCDPISGHVSLFWYQQALGQGPEFLTYFQNEAQLDKSGLPSDRFFAERPEGSVSTLKIQRTQQEDSAVYLCASSLGVALIIDEQFFGPGTRLTVL.

The gene calls are TRBV7-2 and TRBJ2-7, with unresolved D. The length of the CDR3 is 14 residues. Trimming removed 4 bases at V and 3 bases at J, with 13 bases between. Per germline, CDR1 SGHTA and CDR2 FQGNSA. The CDR3 DNA is TGTGCCAGCAGCTGTTCGTGCGGAGACTACGAGCAGTACTTC. It translates to CASSCSCGDYEQYF.

In the case of this clonotype: The junction and the germline gene differ at one end; a read error may be behind it. V and J are TRBV4-2 and TRBJ1-1, with TRBD1 matching 7 bases. The CDR3 loop spans 15 amino acids. Per germline, CDR1 LGHNA and CDR2 YNFKEQ. CDR3 loop: CASSQDGQARTEDFF. The CDR3 DNA is TGTGCCAGCAGCCAAGATGGACAGGCTAGGACTGAAGATTTCTTT.

The chain has TRBV5-6 and TRBJ2-6, with unresolved D. Germline V gives CDR1 SGHDT, CDR2 YYEEEE. The CDR3 is 16 residues long. V was pared by 0 bases and J by 0 bases, with 7 bases between. The CDR3 is CASSLDALSGANVLTF. The CDR3 DNA is TGTGCCAGCAGCTTGGACGCGCTCTCTGGGGCCAACGTCCTGACTTTC.

The gene calls are TRBV4-1 and TRBJ2-7; 7 bases are shared with TRBD1. CDR3 size: 14 residues. CDR1 and CDR2 from the germline V gene are MGHRA and YSYEKL. V lost 1 base and J lost 2; bases outside the gene matches: 2. The CDR3 region is CASSQATGTYEQYF. The CDR3 DNA sequence: TGCGCCAGCAGCCAAGCGACAGGGACCTACGAGCAGTACTTC.